The 3 T cell receptor beta chains below all came from one sample that was sequenced in a study of PD-L1 blockade in urothelial cancer. Profiling relied on immunoSEQ multiplex PCR, and the TCRdb table lists in-frame clones only, not all of them. The data show some 40,000 clones, with about 90% seen just once and 7.3% held by the top ten. Time point in this sample: peripheral blood 6 weeks after treatment start. This sample comprised PBMCs, obtained around atezolizumab (anti-PD-L1) treatment. The receptors come from a man between 65 and 85 years old with urothelial cancer.

This chain connects TRBV7-8 to TRBJ2-1; maybe TRBD2 (5 bases). Germline V CDR1 and CDR2: SGHVS, FQNEAQ. V lost 2 bases, J lost 3 bases, and 14 bases lay in between. The CDR3 has 16 residues. CDR3 protein: CASSLFSGIIYNEQFF. In DNA, the CDR3 is TGTGCCAGCAGCTTATTTTCCGGGATTATCTACAATGAGCAGTTCTTC. The full variable domain, completed using reference TRBV7-8 and TRBJ2-1, is GAGVSQSPRYKVAKRGQDVALRCDPISGHVSLFWYQQALGQGPEFLTYFQNEAQLDKSGLPSDRFFAERPEGSVSTLKIQRTQQEDSAVYLCASSLFSGIIYNEQFFGPGTRLTVL.

The CDR3 DNA is TGTGCCAGCAGTGAAGAGGGAATCATGGGACAGGGGTCTAACTATGGCTACACCTTC. It is translated as CASSEEGIMGQGSNYGYTF. V gene TRBV6-1 combines with J gene TRBJ1-2; 10 positions agree with TRBD1. CDR1 is MNHNS, CDR2 SASEGT, per germline. This CDR3 region has 19 residues. Trimming took 1 base from V and 0 from J; bases not matched to a gene: 11.

The V call is TRBV6-5, the J call TRBJ2-3, with no clear D. Trimming cost V 5 bases and J 9 bases, with 15 bases left between them. This CDR3 spans 13 amino acids. CDR1 is MNHEY, CDR2 SVGAGI, per germline. This chain's CDR3 is CASSLSTSHTQYF. As DNA, the CDR3 is TGTGCCAGCAGTCTTTCGACTTCGCACACGCAGTATTTT.